The 8 T cell receptor beta chains below all came from one sample that was sequenced in a study of blood T cell repertoires in COVID-19. TCRdb's copy holds only in-frame clones and misses some; the assay was immunoSEQ multiplex PCR. The sample yields around 140,000 clones, around 89% seen once. Sequenced: peripheral blood. These receptors all stem from a man between 60 and 75 years old with active or convalescent COVID-19.

This sequence joins TRBV18 and TRBJ2-2; D gene uncertain. V lost 3 bases and J lost 8, with 10 bases in between. Germline CDR1 is KGHSH and CDR2 is LQKENI. The CDR3 loop spans 13 amino acids. The CDR3 sequence is CASSPQSEGELFF. The CDR3 DNA follows: TGTGCCAGCTCACCCCAATCCGAGGGGGAGCTGTTTTTT.

This clone has more than one count but fewer than ten. The chain recombines TRBV30 with TRBJ2-5; 8 bases agree with TRBD1. With 0 bases clipped from V and 4 bases from J, the junction kept 4 bases outside the gene matches. The CDR3 loop spans 14 amino acids. Germline assignment: CDR1 GTSNPN and CDR2 SVGIG (reference sequence). CDR3 sequence (DNA): TGTGCCTGGAGTGTCGGACAGGGACGAGAGACCCAGTACTTC. Amino acid sequence: CAWSVGQGRETQYF.

This rearrangement joins TRBV7-8 to TRBJ1-4; D is ambiguous. Trimming cost V 1 base and J 6 bases, with 12 bases left between them. Germline V lookup: CDR1 SGHVS, CDR2 FQNEAQ. CDR3 length: 15 residues. The CDR3 protein is CASSLGEGFDEKLFF. CDR3 in DNA: TGTGCCAGCAGCTTAGGAGAGGGCTTTGATGAAAAACTGTTTTTT.

This chain connects TRBV28 to TRBJ1-1; weak D call: TRBD1 (5 bases). The germline CDR1 and CDR2 sequences are MDHEN and SYDVKM. With 1 base removed from V and 7 bases from J, the gap between germline ends came to 10 bases. The CDR3 covers 13 residues. CDR3 region: CASSLSDRFEAFF. The CDR3 DNA is TGTGCCAGCAGTTTATCTGACAGATTTGAAGCTTTCTTT.

The chain is built from TRBV6-5 and TRBJ1-1; 8 bases fit TRBD1. Germline values: CDR1 MNHEY, CDR2 SVGAGI. This CDR3 has 13 amino acids. The V gene end was trimmed by 10 bases and the J gene end by 0 bases; junction bases not matched to a gene: 4. The CDR3 region is CATTGQVNTEAFF. The CDR3 region has the DNA TGTGCCACCACGGGACAGGTGAACACTGAAGCTTTCTTT.

This chain connects TRBV30 to TRBJ1-1; a possible D gene is TRBD1 (6 bases). The CDR3 is made up of 15 amino acids. Germline loops: CDR1 GTSNPN, CDR2 SVGIG (reference sequence). Trimming stripped 4 bases from V and 10 bases from J, with 25 bases between. The DNA for the CDR3 is TGTGCCTGGACCCGAACCCGGGACACCGCTAGAGGAGCTTTCTTT. Its translation is CAWTRTRDTARGAFF.

The chain carries TRBV28 and TRBJ2-7; TRBD1 agrees at 8 bases. With V trimmed by 5 bases and J by 4 bases, 10 bases remained unmatched. The length of the CDR3 is 15 residues. Germline loops: CDR1 MDHEN, CDR2 SYDVKM. This CDR3 is CASSGWTGSGYEQYF. The CDR3 DNA is TGTGCCAGCAGTGGATGGACAGGGTCTGGGTACGAGCAGTACTTC.

The CDR3 bases are TGCGCCAGCAGCCGCGCGGACAGCCAACCACCCCCCTACGAGCAGTACTTC. Amino acid sequence: CASSRADSQPPPYEQYF. The chain is built from TRBV4-1 and TRBJ2-7; tentatively, D is TRBD1 (6 bases). The CDR3 is 17 residues long. V was clipped by 4 bases and J by 2 bases, with 21 bases between them. CDR1 is MGHRA, CDR2 YSYEKL, per germline.